This TCR beta chain emerged from a study of cytotoxic CD8 clonotypes in ibrutinib-treated CLL. Study background: The samples contained over 250,000 productive templates on average. They also contained an average of roughly 90,000 productive rearrangements. Study-level points and caveats: Clonality climbed at ibrutinib response, then dropped toward baseline at progression.

This clone was observed many times. Its antigen is unknown. Other DNA sequences in this sample translate to the same CDR3. Clones were read by immunoSEQ multiplex PCR, and TCRdb kept only the in-frame ones, dropping some. The sample yields around 91,000 clones, about 86% seen once. Trimming stripped 7 bases from V and 5 bases from J, with 11 bases between. The CDR3 contains 12 residues. In germline, CDR1 is LNHDA, CDR2 SQIVND (reference sequence). The gene calls are TRBV19 and TRBJ1-2; D ambiguous. The specimen was PBMCs, collected before ibrutinib treatment. This sequence originates from a human donor with chronic lymphocytic leukemia. CDR3 region: CASTRTEYGYTF. Here the CDR3 DNA reads TGTGCCAGTACTCGGACGGAGTATGGCTACACCTTC.